The 16 T cell receptor beta chains below were found in one sample sequenced in a study of response to subunit inactivated influenza vaccine. TCRdb re-derived calls from the RT-PCR reads in MiXCR, one entry per CDR3 protein. Among around 530,000 distinct CDR3 sequences listed, about 17% were seen once. Sequenced here: CD4+ T cells sorted from PBMCs, sampled around 25 months after vaccination. The receptors shown here come from a man aged 50-75 years who received an inactivated influenza vaccine.

This clonotype turned up a few times. This chain links TRBV5-1 with TRBJ2-7; D is ambiguous. V lost 0 bases and J lost 0, with 7 bases in between. The CDR3 length is 14 residues. Germline-derived CDR1 and CDR2 are SGHRS and YFSETQ. CDR3 residues: CASSLDSHSYEQYF. CDR3 DNA sequence: TGCGCCAGCAGCTTGGACAGCCACTCCTACGAGCAGTACTTC. The entire variable domain, with the rest obtained from reference TRBV5-1 and TRBJ2-7, is as follows: KAGVTQTPRYLIKTRGQQVTLSCSPISGHRSVSWYQQTPGQGLQFLFEYFSETQRNKGNFPGRFSGRQFSNSRSEMNVSTLELGDSALYLCASSLDSHSYEQYFGPGTRLTVT.

A few counts support this clonotype. The rearrangement links TRBV15 to TRBJ2-5; D ambiguous. The CDR3 contains 14 residues. In germline, CDR1 is LNHNV, CDR2 YYDKDF (reference sequence). The V and J ends lost 0 bases and 5 bases respectively, with 10 bases between them. This CDR3 is CATSRDTGFETQYF. The DNA of the CDR3 is TGTGCCACCAGCAGAGATACCGGTTTTGAGACCCAGTACTTC.

The chain uses TRBV7-8 and TRBJ2-1; D is perhaps TRBD1 (5 bases). Per the germline V gene, CDR1 is SGHVS and CDR2 is FQNEAQ. V dropped 0 bases and J dropped 5 bases, with 8 bases sitting between them. The CDR3 runs 14 residues. This CDR3 reads CASSLAQGHNEQFF. CDR3 nucleotides: TGTGCCAGCAGCTTAGCTCAGGGTCACAATGAGCAGTTCTTC.

In its sample, this clonotype was seen a few times. V usage is TRBV15 and J usage is TRBJ2-7, with 10 bases fitting TRBD1. Germline V gene data show CDR1 as LNHNV and CDR2 as YYDKDF (reference sequence). The CDR3 contains 15 residues. V was pared by 1 base and J by 4 bases, with 4 bases of the junction left unmatched. The CDR3 DNA sequence: TGTGCCACCAGCAGAGCCCGGACAGGGGGTTACGAGCAGTACTTC. Protein sequence: CATSRARTGGYEQYF.

There are many counts of this clonotype. This chain joins TRBV28 and TRBJ2-7, with no clear D. The CDR3 covers 11 residues. Germline assignment: CDR1 MDHEN and CDR2 SYDVKM. With 6 bases removed from V and 4 bases from J, the gap between germline ends came to 7 bases. The CDR3 coding sequence is TGTGCCAGCAGCTTGTTGTACGAGCAGTACTTC. Its protein product is CASSLLYEQYF.

The rearrangement links TRBV20-1 to TRBJ2-7, with 13 bases aligning to TRBD2. The germline CDR1 and CDR2 sequences are DFQATT and SNEGSKA (reference sequence). The CDR3 spans 16 residues. V trimming: 1 base; J trimming: 3 bases; junction bases outside the gene matches: 6. CDR3 bases: TGCAGTGCTAGAGCGGGACTAGCGGGAAATGACTACGAGCAGTACTTC. Protein: CSARAGLAGNDYEQYF.

The table lists this clonotype with a few counts. The rearrangement uses TRBV4-2 and TRBJ2-1; D may be TRBD2 (6 bases). Trimming cost V 5 bases and J 7 bases, with 12 bases left between them. Germline V gene data show CDR1 as LGHNA and CDR2 as YNFKEQ. The CDR3 extends over 13 amino acids. The CDR3 coding sequence is TGTGCCAGCAGCTCAGCGGGCCCGAATGAGCAGTTCTTC. Translating it yields CASSSAGPNEQFF.

This clonotype was detected only a few times. This chain connects TRBV7-8 to TRBJ1-2; D possibly corresponds to TRBD1 (6 bases). Trimming removed 5 bases at V and 8 bases at J, with 18 bases between. The CDR3 runs to 14 residues. CDR1 and CDR2 (germline): SGHVS, FQNEAQ. The CDR3 protein is CASSADSRVGGYTF. Here the CDR3 DNA reads TGTGCCAGCAGCGCGGACAGTCGGGTGGGAGGCTACACCTTC. The entire variable domain, with the rest obtained from reference TRBV7-8 and TRBJ1-2, is as follows: GAGVSQSPRYKVAKRGQDVALRCDPISGHVSLFWYQQALGQGPEFLTYFQNEAQLDKSGLPSDRFFAERPEGSVSTLKIQRTQQEDSAVYLCASSADSRVGGYTFGSGTRLTVV.

The CDR3 sequence is CSARAYQGQYF. In nucleotides, the CDR3 is TGCAGTGCTAGGGCTTATCAGGGGCAGTACTTC. V and J are TRBV20-1 and TRBJ2-7, with TRBD1 as a possible D gene (5 bases). Trimming pared 3 bases from V and 9 bases from J, leaving 12 bases between. CDR3 length equals 11 residues. Germline values: CDR1 DFQATT, CDR2 SNEGSKA (reference sequence).

The chain uses TRBV4-3 and TRBJ2-6; D is unclear. CDR3 length: 16 amino acids. The germline V and J ends were trimmed by 1 base and 0 bases, with 7 bases remaining between them. Germline CDR1 LGHNA, CDR2 YSLEER. This CDR3 is CASSQGFLSGANVLTF. The CDR3 DNA reads TGCGCCAGCAGCCAAGGATTTCTCTCTGGGGCCAACGTCCTGACTTTC.

This clonotype was counted at least ten times. The chain is built from TRBV5-1 and TRBJ2-1; no clear D. V gave up 0 bases and J gave up 0 bases, with 10 bases separating them. From germline, CDR1 is SGHRS and CDR2 YFSETQ. The CDR3 has 16 residues. CDR3 DNA: TGCGCCAGCAGCTTGGCACTTTCGAGCTCCTACAATGAGCAGTTCTTC. Its translation: CASSLALSSSYNEQFF.

The V call is TRBV20-1, the J call TRBJ2-2, with D possibly TRBD2 on 5 matching bases. The CDR3 covers 18 residues. Trimming pared 0 bases from V and 2 bases from J, leaving 19 bases between. Germline-derived CDR1 and CDR2 are DFQATT and SNEGSKA (reference sequence). The CDR3 bases are TGCAGTGCTAGAGATCGGCGACGGGGAACAGCTAACACCGGGGAGCTGTTTTTT. This encodes CSARDRRRGTANTGELFF.

This clonotype turned up a few times. The chain has TRBV20-1 and TRBJ1-3, with 7 bases fitting TRBD1. The CDR3 totals 14 residues. Germline CDR1 DFQATT, CDR2 SNEGSKA (reference sequence). V shed 5 bases and J 2 bases; nucleotides not matched to a gene: 6. CDR3 DNA sequence: TGCAGTGCTCCATCCCAGGGGGCTGGAAACACCATATATTTT. Translated, it gives CSAPSQGAGNTIYF.

This clonotype came up a few times. The CDR3 DNA follows: TGTGCCAGCAGTTTGATTTTCCCCTACCGTGGCTACACCTTC. This sequence encodes CASSLIFPYRGYTF. The chain links TRBV12-3 or TRBV12-4 to TRBJ1-2; D unclear. V was clipped by 3 bases and J by 7 bases, with 15 bases between them. The CDR3 contains 14 residues.

This sequence joins TRBV5-1 and TRBJ2-1; D possibly corresponds to TRBD2 (5 bases). Trimming took off 2 bases at V and 1 base at J, with 10 bases between the two ends. The length of the CDR3 is 15 residues. Germline CDR1 and CDR2: SGHRS and YFSETQ. The CDR3 sequence: CASSFEEGSYNEQFF. For the CDR3, the DNA is TGCGCCAGCAGCTTCGAAGAGGGATCCTACAATGAGCAGTTCTTC.

This chain connects TRBV20-1 to TRBJ1-1, with TRBD1 as a possible D gene (6 bases). The germline gives CDR1 DFQATT, CDR2 SNEGSKA (reference sequence). V gave up 5 bases and J gave up 0 bases, with 10 bases separating them. The CDR3 extends over 13 amino acids. The CDR3 region has the DNA TGCAGTGCTGAGGGACACGTGAACACTGAAGCTTTCTTT. This codes for CSAEGHVNTEAFF.